The rows below give T cell receptor beta chains drawn from one sample of a study of shared clonotypes between healthy human individuals. Produced via immunoSEQ multiplex PCR; TCRdb's table is partial and in-frame only. This sample carries 2,500,000 or so clones, 90% to 95% of them seen once, and the ten largest clones take 0.36%. The sequenced material came from naive CD4+ T cells from PBMCs. These receptors originate from a man between 18 and 29 years old in good health. Some clones in this sample may be carry-over from other donors' samples. CDR3s leave out the opening cysteine and the closing phenylalanine or tryptophan. Fields, in order: CDR3 length, V gene, CDR3 protein.

13,TRBV7-3,ASSPSGSLYNEQF
13,TRBV7-9,ASSLVGQGGGELF
10,TRBV6-5,ASKGDPDTQY
13,TRBV7-9,ASSLGQGLNQPQH
13,TRBV2,ASNGGSGISYEQY
13,TRBV9,ASSVVGQGSTEAF
13,TRBV6-5,ASRRTDSLNTEAF
13,TRBV11-2,ASSFSGGAATEAF
13,TRBV4-1,ASSQGQGAGETQY
14,TRBV5-1,ASSLVQGEGDYGYT
11,TRBV28,ATIKMMNTEAF
13,TRBV5-1,ASSPVGGQANVLT
13,TRBV7-6,ASSWVTSGVGELF
18,TRBV27,ASSPIPGVSTITTNEKLF
14,TRBV5-4,ASSPGSLAGTDTQY
11,TRBV4-2,ASRRTSYETQY
11,TRBV30,AWSLGGPYEQY
12,TRBV7-3,ASSLAGGYNEQF
12,TRBV6-1,ASSQVAGANVLT
11,TRBV5-6,ASSLGSEREAF
11,TRBV19,ASSNGQGDEQF
11,TRBV18,ASSQGQKETQY
12,TRBV7-2,ASSFDRGPHEQY
13,TRBV7-2,ASSLGGLPPYEQY
13,TRBV4-2,ASSHTGRVDYGYT
15,TRBV4-1,ASSQNPPGRNNEKLF
12,TRBV30,AWLGRGIDNEQF
11,TRBV10-3,AISGSGQGGYT
12,TRBV6-1,ASIWVAGGNEQF